This T cell receptor (beta chain) was found in a study of blood T cell repertoires in COVID-19. About the research overall: The samples span acute and convalescent COVID-19 from the United States, Italy and Spain.

Per the original methods: Estimation of nucleated cell counts was performed using reference gene primer amplification. The table came from immunoSEQ multiplex PCR; TCRdb's copy has only in-frame clones and leaves some out. D and trimming come from the DNA, and the V and J calls and clone size come from that table. The repertoire has roughly 410,000 clones, about 90% of them found once; the top ten carry about 2.1%. The source material was peripheral blood. This sequence originates from a woman aged 55-75 years with COVID-19, enrolled during active disease.

The DNA of the CDR3 is TGTGCAAGTCGCTTAAACAGGGACTCCTACGAGCAGTACTTC. As protein: CASRLNRDSYEQYF. J is TRBJ2-7 and V is TRBV12-2; the D call of TRBD1 is as the table states it, not checked on the DNA. TRBV12-2 is annotated as a pseudogene. This CDR3 has 14 residues.